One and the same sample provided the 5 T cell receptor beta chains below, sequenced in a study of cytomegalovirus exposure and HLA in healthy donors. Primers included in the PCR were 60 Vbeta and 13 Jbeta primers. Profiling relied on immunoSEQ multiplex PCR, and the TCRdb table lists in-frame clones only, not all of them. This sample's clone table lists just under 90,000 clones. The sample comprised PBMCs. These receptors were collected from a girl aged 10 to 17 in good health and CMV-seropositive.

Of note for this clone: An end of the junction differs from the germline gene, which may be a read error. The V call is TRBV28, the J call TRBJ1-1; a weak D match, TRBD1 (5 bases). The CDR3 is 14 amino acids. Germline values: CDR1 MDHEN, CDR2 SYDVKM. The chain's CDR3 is CASHHRGWNTEDFF. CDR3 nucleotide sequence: TGTGCCAGCCACCATCGGGGGTGGAACACTGAAGATTTCTTT.

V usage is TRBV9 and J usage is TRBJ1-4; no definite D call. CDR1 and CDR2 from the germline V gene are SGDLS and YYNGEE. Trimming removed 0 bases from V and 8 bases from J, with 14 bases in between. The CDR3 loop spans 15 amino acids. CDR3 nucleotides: TGTGCCAGCAGCGTAGTTCCGCGCGTGATGGAAAAACTGTTTTTT. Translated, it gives CASSVVPRVMEKLFF. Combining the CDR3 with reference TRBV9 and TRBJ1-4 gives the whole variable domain DSGVTQTPKHLITATGQRVTLRCSPRSGDLSVYWYQQSLDQGLQFLIQYYNGEERAKGNILERFSAQQFPDLHSELNLSSLELGDSALYFCASSVVPRVMEKLFFGSGTQLSVL.

Written as DNA, the CDR3 is TGTGCCAGAAGCTTGATGATCGTACTTCAATCCATCCCTGAAGCTTTCTTT. Amino acid sequence: CARSLMIVLQSIPEAFF. The chain recombines TRBV5-3 with TRBJ1-1; D call uncertain. TRBV5-3 is assigned to the ORF class and has an uncertain function. Trimming removed 1 base at V and 6 bases at J, with 22 bases between. The CDR3 runs to 17 residues.

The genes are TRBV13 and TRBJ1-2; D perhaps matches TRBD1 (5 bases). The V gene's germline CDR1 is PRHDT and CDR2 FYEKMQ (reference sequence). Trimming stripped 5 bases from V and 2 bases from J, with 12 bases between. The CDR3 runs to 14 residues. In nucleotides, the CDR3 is TGTGCCAGCAGCCCCCGACAGCGAAACTATGGCTACACCTTC. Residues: CASSPRQRNYGYTF.

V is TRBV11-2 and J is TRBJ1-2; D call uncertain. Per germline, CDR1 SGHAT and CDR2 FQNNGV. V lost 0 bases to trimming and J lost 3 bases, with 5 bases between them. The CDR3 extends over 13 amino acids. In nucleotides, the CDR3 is TGTGCCAGCAGCTTAGACTCTTACTATGGCTACACCTTC. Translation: CASSLDSYYGYTF.